Listed below are T cell receptor beta chains from one sample, sequenced in a study of shared clonotypes between healthy human individuals. The repertoire was sequenced with immunoSEQ multiplex PCR; TCRdb's copy has only in-frame clones and lacks some. The top ten hold about 0.42% of the sample, which has over a million clones, 95% to 99% seen once. The sample consisted of naive CD4+ T cells sorted from blood. These receptors were obtained from a man aged 25 to 45 in good health. CDR3s include the opening cysteine and the closing phenylalanine or tryptophan. The order of the fields is V gene, J gene, clone size, D gene, CDR3 DNA, CDR3 protein. A D gene is named only where the DNA matches it firmly. Clone size is given for some rows only: seen once, a few or many times, or a class if the clone is expanded.

TRBV2	TRBJ2-2	NA	NA	TGTGCCAGCGAGAGGGAGAATTCGAACACCGGGGAGCTGTTTTTT	CASERENSNTGELFF
TRBV27	TRBJ2-7	NA	NA	TGTGCCAGCAAAGGGGGCGGGAGCCTGGAGCAGTACTTC	CASKGGGSLEQYF
TRBV10-2	TRBJ1-1	NA	NA	TGCGCCAGTCGGGGAGCCAACACTGAAGCTTTCTTT	CASRGANTEAFF
TRBV5-1	TRBJ2-2	NA	NA	TGCGCCAGCAGCACTAGATTAGGGCCTACCGGGGAGCTGTTTTTT	CASSTRLGPTGELFF
TRBV5-8	TRBJ2-4	NA	NA	TGTGCCAGCAGCTTACGGATAGCCAAAAACATTCAGTACTTC	CASSLRIAKNIQYF
TRBV5-1	TRBJ2-5	NA	NA	TGCGCCAGCAGCTTGAGGTATGGAGAGACCCAGTACTTC	CASSLRYGETQYF
TRBV10-3	TRBJ2-3	NA	NA	TGTGCCATCAGTGACACCCCAAAGTCAGATACGCAGTATTTT	CAISDTPKSDTQYF
TRBV7-8	TRBJ2-7	NA	NA	TGTGCCAGCAGCACCCAGGAAAGGTATCGGCACGAGCAGTACTTC	CASSTQERYRHEQYF
TRBV28	TRBJ1-1	NA	NA	TGTGCCAGCAGTTTACAGCCCAATAAAGCTTTCTTT	CASSLQPNKAFF
TRBV29-1	TRBJ2-1	NA	NA	TGCAGCGTTGAGAGGGTAAGCTACAATGAGCAGTTCTTC	CSVERVSYNEQFF
TRBV5-1	TRBJ2-7	NA	NA	TGCGCCAGCTATCTTGACCTCGGGGCCGAGCAGTACTTC	CASYLDLGAEQYF
TRBV6-1	TRBJ2-2	NA	NA	TGTGCCAGCAGTGGGGTTAACACCGGGGAGCTGTTTTTT	CASSGVNTGELFF
TRBV11-1	TRBJ2-5	NA	NA	TGTGCCAGCAGCTTACGTCTGTACCAAGAGACCCAGTACTTC	CASSLRLYQETQYF
TRBV5-1	TRBJ2-7	NA	TRBD1	TGCGCCAGCAGCGGAGGACAGGGACTCGACGAGCAGTACTTC	CASSGGQGLDEQYF
TRBV4-3	TRBJ2-3	NA	NA	TGCGCCAGCAGCCAAGTCGGACGGCCAGATACGCAGTATTTT	CASSQVGRPDTQYF
TRBV27	TRBJ1-2	NA	TRBD1	TGTGCCAGCAGCCCATCAGTGGACAGGCTCACCGGCTACACCTTC	CASSPSVDRLTGYTF
TRBV6-5	TRBJ1-5	NA	TRBD1	TGTGCCAGCAGCCAAGACAGGGGCCGCAATCAGCCCCAGCATTTT	CASSQDRGRNQPQHF
TRBV11-2	TRBJ2-7	NA	NA	TGTGCCAGCAGCTTAGGGGGGGTAAGAGGGCTAGCCTACGAGCAGTACTTC	CASSLGGVRGLAYEQYF
TRBV30	TRBJ2-1	NA	NA	TGTGCCTGGCACCGCCCCTTCCCGAACAATGAGCAGTTCTTC	CAWHRPFPNNEQFF
TRBV5-6	TRBJ2-2	NA	TRBD1	TGTGCCAGCAGCTTGCACAGGGGGCTCGTCACCGGGGAGCTGTTTTTT	CASSLHRGLVTGELFF
TRBV28	TRBJ2-1	NA	TRBD1	TGTGCCACCTGGGACAGGGGCCGGATCAATGAGCAGTTCTTC	CATWDRGRINEQFF
TRBV29-1	TRBJ2-7	NA	NA	TGCAGCGCTCGTACCGGGCCTGCCTACGAGCAGTACTTC	CSARTGPAYEQYF
TRBV7-9	TRBJ1-1	NA	NA	TGTGCCAGCAGCTTAGCTTCGTTTTTGTATAGGGACAACACTGAAGCTTTCTTT	CASSLASFLYRDNTEAFF
TRBV9	TRBJ2-1	NA	NA	TGTGCCAGCAGCCCCCCCAGCTCCTACAATGAGCAGTTCTTC	CASSPPSSYNEQFF
TRBV30	TRBJ2-5	NA	TRBD2	TGTGCCGGAATACTAGCGGGTTATGAGACCCAGTACTTC	CAGILAGYETQYF
TRBV5-1	TRBJ2-1	NA	NA	TGCGCCAGCAGCTTGGCCGGGGTAGACTACAATGAGCAGTTCTTC	CASSLAGVDYNEQFF
TRBV2	TRBJ2-7	NA	NA	TGTGCCAGCAGGCCCTGGGGCTACGAGCAGTACTTC	CASRPWGYEQYF
TRBV6-6	TRBJ2-7	NA	TRBD1	TGTGCCTCGTCTGGGACAGGGGAATACGAGCAGTACTTC	CASSGTGEYEQYF
TRBV9	TRBJ2-6	once	NA	TGTGCCAGCAGCGTAGGGGGGACCAACGTCCTGACTTTC	CASSVGGTNVLTF